One and the same sample provided the 20 T cell receptor beta chains below, sequenced in a study of OX40 agonist ivuxolimab in advanced cancers. Assay used: immunoSEQ multiplex PCR; TCRdb lists only in-frame clones, some missing. The table includes more than 50,000 clones, approximately 94% detected once. The sequencing used CD4+ or CD8+ T cells sorted from blood, collected in a trial of the OX40 agonist ivuxolimab. Every receptor here comes from an adult with an advanced solid tumor such as melanoma, head and neck, liver or kidney cancer.

The rearrangement uses TRBV27 and TRBJ1-2; D gene unclear. Deletions cut 3 bases from V and 4 bases from J, with 15 bases between. Germline V gene lookup returns CDR1 MNHEY and CDR2 SMNVEV (reference sequence). CDR3 size: 15 residues. CDR3 nucleotides: TGTGCCAGCAGTTTCGGGTCGCAGGCGTTCTATGGCTACACCTTC. Translation gives CASSFGSQAFYGYTF.

The chain links TRBV28 to TRBJ2-5; 12 positions match TRBD2. Trimming removed 2 bases from V and 7 bases from J; junction bases left unmatched: 2. CDR1 and CDR2 (germline): MDHEN, SYDVKM. The CDR3 covers 14 residues. CDR3 nucleotides: TGTGCCAGCAGTTTACCTAGCGGGAGGGGGACCCAGTACTTC. Protein product: CASSLPSGRGTQYF.

The rearrangement uses TRBV7-2 and TRBJ1-2, with D possibly being TRBD1 (5 bases). Trimming took off 5 bases at V and 7 bases at J, with 23 bases between the two ends. The germline gives CDR1 SGHTA, CDR2 FQGNSA. The CDR3 runs 16 residues. CDR3 nucleotide sequence: TGTGCCAGCAGCCTTGGGCCCATGGTAGAGGGGACTGGCTACACCTTC. Its translation is CASSLGPMVEGTGYTF.

V is TRBV6-1 and J is TRBJ1-2; D is undetermined. The germline V gene encodes CDR1 MNHNS and CDR2 SASEGT. V gave up 7 bases and J gave up 6 bases, with 9 bases separating them. The CDR3 sequence is 11 residues long. The CDR3 nucleotides are TGTGCCAGCATGTCGGTTAATGGCTACACCTTC. Its protein is CASMSVNGYTF.

Points on this clone: The germline gene is not matched at one end of the junction; a read error may be the cause. The chain employs TRBV6-1 and TRBJ2-7, with TRBD1 matching over 7 bases. Per the germline V gene, CDR1 is MNHNS and CDR2 is SASEGT. The CDR3 totals 14 residues. The CDR3 DNA follows: TGTGCCAGCAGTGAAGCCGGGACAGCATACGCGCAGTACTTC. Residues: CASSEAGTAYAQYF.

This chain joins TRBV11-2 and TRBJ1-2, with D tentatively TRBD1 (5 bases). CDR3 length: 11 amino acids. Trimming shortened V by 5 bases and J by 8 bases, and 9 bases separated the two germline ends. The germline gives CDR1 SGHAT, CDR2 FQNNGV. The DNA for the CDR3 is TGTGCCAGCAGCCTCGGGGGAGGCTACACCTTC. It yields the protein CASSLGGGYTF.

V gene TRBV4-3 combines with J gene TRBJ1-6; TRBD1 agrees at 7 bases. V shed 2 bases, J shed 7 bases, and the junction held 5 bases outside the gene matches. The germline V gene has CDR1 LGHNA and CDR2 YSLEER. The length of the CDR3 is 15 residues. CDR3 in amino acids: CASSQYLDRNSPLHF. CDR3 bases: TGCGCCAGCAGCCAATACTTGGACAGGAATTCACCCCTCCACTTT.

The chain couples TRBV4-3 to TRBJ2-7, with D perhaps being TRBD1 or TRBD2 (6 bases each). CDR3 length: 16 amino acids. CDR1 LGHNA and CDR2 YSLEER come from the germline V gene. With 0 bases removed from V and 1 base from J, the gap between germline ends came to 13 bases. In DNA, the CDR3 is TGCGCCAGCAGCCAAGATAACAGGGAGGAGTCCTACGAGCAGTACTTC. The encoded protein is CASSQDNREESYEQYF.

This chain uses TRBV6-5 with TRBJ2-7; possible D gene TRBD2, 5 bases. The germline V gene has CDR1 MNHEY and CDR2 SVGAGI. This CDR3 region has 11 residues. V dropped 7 bases and J dropped 5 bases, with 9 bases sitting between them. This CDR3 is CASMTGNEQYF. The CDR3 DNA sequence: TGTGCCAGCATGACGGGGAACGAGCAGTACTTC.

Only one count was recorded for this clone. The chain has TRBV7-9 and TRBJ2-7; TRBD2 is a possible D gene (6 bases). Trimming took off 5 bases at V and 4 bases at J, with 21 bases between the two ends. The CDR3 runs 16 residues. CDR1 and CDR2 from the germline V gene are SEHNR and FQNEAQ (reference sequence). Here the CDR3 reads CASSPPPPGAPYEQYF. DNA of the CDR3: TGTGCCAGCAGCCCACCCCCCCCGGGAGCTCCGTACGAGCAGTACTTC.

This rearrangement joins TRBV9 to TRBJ2-7; 7 bases agree with TRBD1. Per germline, CDR1 SGDLS and CDR2 YYNGEE. CDR3 length equals 16 residues. Trimming at V came to 0 bases and at J to 1 base, leaving 7 bases not matched to a gene. Written as DNA, the CDR3 is TGTGCCAGCAGCGTAGAACCAACAGGGGCTTCCTACGAGCAGTACTTC. Its protein product is CASSVEPTGASYEQYF.

The chain is built from TRBV5-1 and TRBJ2-3, with 7 positions matching TRBD2. Germline trimming cut 3 bases from V and 5 bases from J; bases unmatched to any gene: 6. The CDR3 sequence is 14 residues long. Per germline, CDR1 SGHRS and CDR2 YFSETQ. CDR3 DNA sequence: TGCGCCAGCAGCTGGTGGGGAGGGAAAGATACGCAGTATTTT. The encoded protein is CASSWWGGKDTQYF.

This clone was found once. This chain connects TRBV13 to TRBJ2-7; no reliable D call. The CDR3 loop spans 14 amino acids. V shed 0 bases and J shed 0 bases, with 6 bases lying between them. From germline, CDR1 is PRHDT and CDR2 FYEKMQ (reference sequence). CDR3 residues: CASSLGGGSYEQYF. For the CDR3, the DNA is TGTGCCAGCAGCTTAGGGGGTGGCTCCTACGAGCAGTACTTC.

A single count supports this clone. The chain joins TRBV7-9 to TRBJ2-1; 13 positions agree with TRBD2. Trimming at V came to 4 bases and at J to 6 bases, leaving 15 bases not matched to a gene. From germline, CDR1 is SEHNR and CDR2 FQNEAQ (reference sequence). The CDR3 is 19 amino acids. The DNA of the CDR3 is TGTGCCAGCAGCTCGAATAACCCCGGACTAGCGGGAGAGGTCAATGAGCAGTTCTTC. Protein product: CASSSNNPGLAGEVNEQFF.

This rearrangement joins TRBV7-2 to TRBJ2-3; possibly TRBD1 for D (5 bases). CDR3 length: 15 residues. The V gene lost 5 bases and the J gene lost 4 bases, with 16 bases spanning the gap. Germline values: CDR1 SGHTA, CDR2 FQGNSA. DNA of the CDR3: TGTGCCAGCAGCCGTGGGGCTTCCTCCCCAGATACGCAGTATTTT. This gives the protein CASSRGASSPDTQYF.

The CDR3 protein is CASSLDSRAAFF. CDR3 sequence (DNA): TGTGCCAGCAGCCTGGACAGTCGAGCAGCTTTCTTT. The genes are TRBV5-6 and TRBJ1-1; possible D gene TRBD1, 6 bases. Per the germline V gene, CDR1 is SGHDT and CDR2 is YYEEEE. This CDR3 region has 12 residues. V lost 4 bases and J lost 10, with 14 bases in between.

In this sample, this clone turned up once. CDR3 residues: CASSLWGPDYEQYF. The CDR3, as DNA: TGTGCCAGCAGTTTATGGGGGCCTGACTACGAGCAGTACTTC. The chain uses TRBV27 and TRBJ2-7; a weak D match, TRBD1 (6 bases). CDR1 is MNHEY, CDR2 SMNVEV, per germline (reference sequence). V was pared by 1 base and J by 3 bases, with 10 bases between. This CDR3 contains 14 residues.

The CDR3 DNA sequence: TGTGCCAGCAGCCCCGACTACGAGCAGTACTTC. This sequence encodes CASSPDYEQYF. V gene TRBV7-9 combines with J gene TRBJ2-7; no clear D gene. Germline V CDR1 and CDR2: SEHNR, FQNEAQ (reference sequence). V lost 5 bases and J lost 3, with 5 bases in between. This CDR3 has 11 amino acids.

The rearrangement links TRBV15 to TRBJ2-7, with D possibly matching TRBD2 (6 bases). In germline, CDR1 is LNHNV, CDR2 YYDKDF (reference sequence). This CDR3 comprises 15 residues. V dropped 0 bases and J dropped 0 bases, with 9 bases sitting between them. Here the CDR3 reads CATSRDGGNSYEQYF. In nucleotides, the CDR3 is TGTGCCACCAGCAGAGACGGGGGAAACTCCTACGAGCAGTACTTC.

The chain is built from TRBV7-8 and TRBJ1-1; 8 positions agree with TRBD1. Looked up from germline, CDR1 is SGHVS and CDR2 is FQNEAQ. CDR3 size: 14 residues. Trimming cost V 3 bases and J 0 bases; bases outside gene matches: 0. The CDR3 is CASSLTGVNTEAFF. The CDR3 region has the DNA TGTGCCAGCAGCTTGACAGGGGTGAACACTGAAGCTTTCTTT.